The clone carrying this T cell receptor (beta chain) came up many times. Its target is unknown. V lost 7 bases and J 4 bases, leaving 17 bases between the germline ends. Germline V gives CDR1 MDHEN, CDR2 SYDVKM. The CDR3 loop spans 14 amino acids. The record originates from a study of response to subunit inactivated influenza vaccine. TCRdb called the RT-PCR reads again in MiXCR, with one record for every CDR3 protein. Of roughly 630,000 distinct CDR3 sequences listed, approximately 15% are singletons. The study, taken as a whole, reports: New T cells are recruited in small numbers by each seasonal influenza vaccination, according to the authors' suggestion.

This chain connects TRBV28 to TRBJ2-7; tentatively, D is TRBD2 (6 bases). The TCR sequence derives from a man aged 50 to 60 who received an inactivated influenza vaccine. The sequencing used PBMCs from blood, collected about 14 days before vaccination. The CDR3 reads CASNVPGLSYEQYF. The CDR3 DNA follows: TGTGCCAGCAACGTACCGGGACTTTCATACGAGCAGTACTTC.